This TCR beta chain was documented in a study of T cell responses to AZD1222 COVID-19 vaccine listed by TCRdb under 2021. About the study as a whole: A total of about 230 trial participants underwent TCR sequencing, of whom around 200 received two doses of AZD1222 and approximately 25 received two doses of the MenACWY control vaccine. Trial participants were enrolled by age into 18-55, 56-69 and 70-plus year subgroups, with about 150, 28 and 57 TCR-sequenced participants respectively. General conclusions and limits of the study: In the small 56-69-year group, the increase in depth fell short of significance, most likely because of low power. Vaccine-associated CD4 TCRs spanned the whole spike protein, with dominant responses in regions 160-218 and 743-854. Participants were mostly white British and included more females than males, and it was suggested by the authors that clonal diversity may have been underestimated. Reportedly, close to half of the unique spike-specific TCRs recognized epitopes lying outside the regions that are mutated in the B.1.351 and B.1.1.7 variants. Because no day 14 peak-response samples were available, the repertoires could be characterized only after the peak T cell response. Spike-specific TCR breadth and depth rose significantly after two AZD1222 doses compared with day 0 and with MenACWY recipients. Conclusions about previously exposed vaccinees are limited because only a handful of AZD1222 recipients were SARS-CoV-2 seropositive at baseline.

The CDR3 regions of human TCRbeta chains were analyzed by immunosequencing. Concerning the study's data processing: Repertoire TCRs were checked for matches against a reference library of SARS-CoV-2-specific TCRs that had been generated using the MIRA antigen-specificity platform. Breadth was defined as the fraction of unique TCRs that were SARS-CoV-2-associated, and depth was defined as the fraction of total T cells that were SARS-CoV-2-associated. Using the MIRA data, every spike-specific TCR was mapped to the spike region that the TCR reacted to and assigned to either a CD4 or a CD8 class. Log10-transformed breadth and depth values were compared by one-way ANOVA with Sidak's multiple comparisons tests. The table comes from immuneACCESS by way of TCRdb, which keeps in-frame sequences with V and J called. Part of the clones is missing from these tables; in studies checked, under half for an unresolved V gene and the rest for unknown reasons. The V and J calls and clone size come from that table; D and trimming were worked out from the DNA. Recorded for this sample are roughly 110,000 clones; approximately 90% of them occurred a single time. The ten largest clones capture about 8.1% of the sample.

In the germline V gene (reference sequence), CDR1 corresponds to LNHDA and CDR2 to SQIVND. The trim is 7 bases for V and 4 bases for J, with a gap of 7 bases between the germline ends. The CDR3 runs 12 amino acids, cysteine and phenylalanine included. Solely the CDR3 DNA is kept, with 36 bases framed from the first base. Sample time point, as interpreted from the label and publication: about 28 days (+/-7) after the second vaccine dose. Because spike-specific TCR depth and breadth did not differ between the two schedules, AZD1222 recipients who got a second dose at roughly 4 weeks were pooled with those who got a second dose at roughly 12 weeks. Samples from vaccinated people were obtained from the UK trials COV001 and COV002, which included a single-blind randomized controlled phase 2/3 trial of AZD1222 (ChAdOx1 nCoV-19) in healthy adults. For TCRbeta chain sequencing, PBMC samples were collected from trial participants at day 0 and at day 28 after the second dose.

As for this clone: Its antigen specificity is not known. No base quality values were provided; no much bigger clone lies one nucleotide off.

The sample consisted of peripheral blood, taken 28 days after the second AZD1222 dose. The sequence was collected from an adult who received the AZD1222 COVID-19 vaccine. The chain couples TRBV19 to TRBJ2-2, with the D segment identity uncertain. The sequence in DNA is TGTGCCAGTAATAAATTCACCGGGGAGCTGTTTTTT. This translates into CASNKFTGELFF.